This record concerns one T cell receptor (beta chain) sequence. Its cognate antigen is unknown. The record originates from a study of cytomegalovirus exposure and HLA in healthy donors. Each of the donors was a healthy bone marrow donor. Study outcomes and limitations: The authors listed over 150 TCR beta chains as cytomegalovirus-associated.

The CDR3 length is 14 residues. V lost 4 bases to trimming and J lost 3 bases, with 9 bases between them. Germline V gene lookup returns CDR1 MNHEY and CDR2 SMNVEV (reference sequence). The PCR used 60 Vbeta and 13 Jbeta primers. TCRdb's table, derived via immunoSEQ multiplex PCR, lists solely in-frame clones and lacks some. The repertoire holds 150,000 to 200,000 clones, about 79% seen once, with about 0.91% in the top ten. The TCR originated in a woman aged 45-65 years in good health and CMV-seropositive. Sequencing was done on a sample of PBMCs. The chain uses TRBV27 and TRBJ2-2; a weak D match, TRBD1 (5 bases). The CDR3 bases are TGTGCCAGCAGTTACGACAGATACACCGGGGAGCTGTTTTTT. It specifies CASSYDRYTGELFF.